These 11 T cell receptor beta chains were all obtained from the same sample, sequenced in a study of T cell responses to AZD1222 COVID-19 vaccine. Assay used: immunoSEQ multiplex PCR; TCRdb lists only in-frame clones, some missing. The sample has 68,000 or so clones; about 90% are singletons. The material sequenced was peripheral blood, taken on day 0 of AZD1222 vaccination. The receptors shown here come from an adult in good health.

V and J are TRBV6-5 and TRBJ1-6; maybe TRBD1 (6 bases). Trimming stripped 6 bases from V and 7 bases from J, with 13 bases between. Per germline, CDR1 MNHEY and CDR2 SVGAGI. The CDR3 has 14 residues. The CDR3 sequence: CASSQQGGNSPLHF. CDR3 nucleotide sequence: TGTGCCAGCAGCCAACAGGGTGGGAATTCACCCCTCCACTTT.

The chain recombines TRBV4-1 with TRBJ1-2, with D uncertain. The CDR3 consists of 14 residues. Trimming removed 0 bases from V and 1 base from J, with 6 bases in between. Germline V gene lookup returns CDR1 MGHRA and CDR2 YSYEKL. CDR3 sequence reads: CASSQDPFNYGYTF. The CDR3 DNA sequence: TGCGCCAGCAGCCAAGATCCCTTTAACTATGGCTACACCTTC.

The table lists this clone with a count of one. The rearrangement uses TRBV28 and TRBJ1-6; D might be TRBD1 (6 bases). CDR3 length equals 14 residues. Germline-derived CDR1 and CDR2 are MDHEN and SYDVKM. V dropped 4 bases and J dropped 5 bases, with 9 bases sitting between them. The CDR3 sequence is CASSSAGDNSPLHF. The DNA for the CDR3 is TGTGCCAGCAGTTCGGCAGGGGATAATTCACCCCTCCACTTT.

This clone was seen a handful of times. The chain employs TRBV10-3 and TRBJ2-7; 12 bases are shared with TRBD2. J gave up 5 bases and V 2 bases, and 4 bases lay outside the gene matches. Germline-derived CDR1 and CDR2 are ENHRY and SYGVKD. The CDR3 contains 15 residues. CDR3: CAISETSGGYDEQYF. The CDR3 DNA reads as TGTGCCATCAGTGAGACTAGCGGGGGGTATGACGAGCAGTACTTC.

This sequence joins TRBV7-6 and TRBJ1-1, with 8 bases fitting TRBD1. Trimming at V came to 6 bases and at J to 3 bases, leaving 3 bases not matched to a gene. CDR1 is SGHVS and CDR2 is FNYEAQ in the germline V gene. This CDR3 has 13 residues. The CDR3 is CASSMTGDTEAFF. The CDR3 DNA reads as TGTGCCAGCAGTATGACAGGGGACACTGAAGCTTTCTTT. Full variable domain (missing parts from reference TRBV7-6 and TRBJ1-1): GAGVSQSPRYKVTKRGQDVALRCDPISGHVSLYWYRQALGQGPEFLTYFNYEAQQDKSGLPNDRFSAERPEGSISTLTIQRTEQRDSAMYRCASSMTGDTEAFFGQGTRLTVV.

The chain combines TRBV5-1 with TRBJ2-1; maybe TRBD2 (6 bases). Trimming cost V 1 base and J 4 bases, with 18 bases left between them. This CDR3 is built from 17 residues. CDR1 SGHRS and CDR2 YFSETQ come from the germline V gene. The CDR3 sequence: CASSLYPKEGLYNEQFF. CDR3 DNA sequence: TGCGCCAGCAGCTTGTACCCCAAGGAGGGCCTTTACAATGAGCAGTTCTTC.

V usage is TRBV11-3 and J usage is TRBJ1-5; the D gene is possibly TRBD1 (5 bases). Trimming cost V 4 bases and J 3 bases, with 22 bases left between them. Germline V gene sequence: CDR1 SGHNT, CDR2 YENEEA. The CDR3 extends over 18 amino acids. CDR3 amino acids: CASSSRGGVAGTNQPQHF. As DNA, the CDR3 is TGTGCCAGCAGCTCCCGGGGGGGGGTTGCAGGGACCAATCAGCCCCAGCATTTT.

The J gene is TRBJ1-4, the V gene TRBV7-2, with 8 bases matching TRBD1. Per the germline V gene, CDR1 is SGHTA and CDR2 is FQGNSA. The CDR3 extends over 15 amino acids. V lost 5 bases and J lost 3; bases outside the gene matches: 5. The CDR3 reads CASSRTGNPNEKLFF. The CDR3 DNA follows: TGTGCCAGCAGCCGGACAGGGAACCCTAATGAAAAACTGTTTTTT.

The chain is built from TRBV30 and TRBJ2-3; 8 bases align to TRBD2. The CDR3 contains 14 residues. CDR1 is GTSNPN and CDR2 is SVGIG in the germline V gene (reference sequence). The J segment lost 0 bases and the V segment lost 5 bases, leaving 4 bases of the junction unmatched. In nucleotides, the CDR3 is TGTGCCTGGTCCCTAGCGGGTAGCACAGATACGCAGTATTTT. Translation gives CAWSLAGSTDTQYF.

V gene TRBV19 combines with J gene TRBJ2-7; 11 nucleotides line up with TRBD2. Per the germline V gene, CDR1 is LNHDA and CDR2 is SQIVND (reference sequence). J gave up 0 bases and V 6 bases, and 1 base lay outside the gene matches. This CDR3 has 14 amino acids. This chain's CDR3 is CASSTSGSSYEQYF. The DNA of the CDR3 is TGTGCCAGTAGCACTAGCGGGAGCTCCTACGAGCAGTACTTC. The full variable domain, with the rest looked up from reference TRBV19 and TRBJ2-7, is DGGITQSPKYLFRKEGQNVTLSCEQNLNHDAMYWYRQDPGQGLRLIYYSQIVNDFQKGDIAEGYSVSREKKESFPLTVTSAQKNPTAFYLCASSTSGSSYEQYFGPGTRLTVT.

The DNA of the CDR3 is TGTGCCAGCAGCCCTCAGACCGGGGGGCGGGGGGAAAAACTGTTTTTT. Its translation: CASSPQTGGRGEKLFF. This chain links TRBV4-2 with TRBJ1-4; possible D gene TRBD1, 6 bases. The germline V and J ends were trimmed by 4 bases and 8 bases, with 20 bases remaining between them. The CDR3 has 16 residues. Germline V gene lookup returns CDR1 LGHNA and CDR2 YNFKEQ.